Below, one T cell receptor (beta chain) is given with its context. Library construction for TCR beta used iRepertoire HTBI primers and Arm-PCR of CDR3 regions. TCRdb passed the multiplex PCR reads through MiXCR, listing each CDR3 protein once. The sample contains about 400,000 distinct CDR3 sequences, less than 25% of which appear only once. Time point denoted: persistent/refractory GD, antithyroid drugs over 5 years with positive TRAb. RNA from PBMCs was the source of the TCR library. This sample was taken from a study of regulatory T cells in long-lasting Graves disease. This receptor was taken from a female donor with Graves disease. The sample here was peripheral blood mononuclear cells (PBMCs), taken when the disease was refractory, from a patient treated with antithyroid drugs.

CDR3 DNA sequence: TGTGCCAGTAGTATCTCTAGCGGGGTCACCGGGGAGCTGTTTTTT. This encodes CASSISSGVTGELFF. The chain links TRBV19 to TRBJ2-2, with 9 positions matching TRBD2. Per the germline V gene, CDR1 is LNHDA and CDR2 is SQIVND (reference sequence). There are 15 residues in the CDR3. Unmatched junction bases numbered 3, after V lost 3 bases and J lost 4 bases.